The 32 T cell receptor beta chains below were found in one sample sequenced in a study of T cell repertoires in cytomegalovirus infection. Using its own MiXCR run on the reads, TCRdb lists one record per CDR3 protein. This repertoire shows about 230,000 distinct CDR3 sequences, 6% to 8% found once; its top ten account for roughly 6.5%. Sequenced material: PBMCs. All receptors come from a human donor in good health (CMV status not recorded). Some clones in this sample may be carry-over from other donors' samples.

The genes are TRBV7-2 and TRBJ1-5; no clear D gene. Trimming left V 2 bases short and J 9 bases short, with 11 bases between. This CDR3 comprises 13 residues. Germline loops: CDR1 SGHTA, CDR2 FQGNSA. CDR3 nucleotide sequence: TGTGCCAGCAGCTTAAACCTCTTGGGGCCCCAGCATTTT. This translates into CASSLNLLGPQHF.

The chain employs TRBV23-1 and TRBJ1-1, with D possibly being TRBD1 (6 bases). TRBV23-1 belongs to the ORF category, with a function that is uncertain. V was clipped by 0 bases and J by 0 bases, with 8 bases between them. The CDR3 is 15 residues long. CDR3 nucleotide sequence: TGCGCCAGCAGTCAATCGCCAGGGGTGAACACTGAAGCTTTCTTT. This translates into CASSQSPGVNTEAFF.

This clonotype was counted at least ten times. The rearrangement links TRBV7-2 to TRBJ2-7; no definite D call. The V gene lost 7 bases and the J gene lost 0 bases, with 10 bases spanning the gap. The germline V gene has CDR1 SGHTA and CDR2 FQGNSA. This CDR3 is 13 amino acids long. In nucleotides, the CDR3 is TGTGCCAGCACCCAAGGACCCTCCTACGAGCAGTACTTC. It encodes CASTQGPSYEQYF. Drawing the rest from reference TRBV7-2 and TRBJ2-7, the complete variable domain is GAGVSQSPSNKVTEKGKDVELRCDPISGHTALYWYRQSLGQGLEFLIYFQGNSAPDKSGLPSDRFSAERTGGSVSTLTIQRTQQEDSAVYLCASTQGPSYEQYFGPGTRLTVT.

This clonotype showed up many times. The chain uses TRBV6-5 and TRBJ2-1; either TRBD1 or TRBD2 may fit D (5 bases each). From germline, CDR1 is MNHEY and CDR2 SVGAGI. This CDR3 has 12 residues. V was pared by 6 bases and J by 7 bases, with 10 bases between. CDR3 protein: CASSPGTNEQFF. The CDR3 bases are TGTGCCAGCAGCCCGGGGACGAATGAGCAGTTCTTC.

This clonotype was picked up many times. This sequence joins TRBV7-2 and TRBJ1-1, with D unclear. Germline loops: CDR1 SGHTA, CDR2 FQGNSA. The CDR3 extends over 13 amino acids. Between the trimmed V and J ends, which lost 1 base and 0 bases, there was a span of 3 bases. The CDR3 protein is CASSLELNTEAFF. CDR3 coding DNA: TGTGCCAGCAGCTTAGAACTGAACACTGAAGCTTTCTTT.

This clonotype has ten or more counts. The chain combines TRBV12-3 or TRBV12-4 with TRBJ2-7; D remains unclear. Trimming shortened V by 5 bases and J by 7 bases, and 18 bases separated the two germline ends. The CDR3 consists of 14 residues. CDR3 loop: CASSASTIPGEQYF. The CDR3 DNA reads TGTGCCAGCAGTGCTTCGACGATTCCCGGAGAGCAGTACTTC.

As for this clonotype: One end of the junction does not line up with germline, which may come from a read error. V usage is TRBV5-1 and J usage is TRBJ1-1, with D maybe TRBD1 (6 bases). Germline V CDR1 and CDR2: SGHRS, YFSETQ. This CDR3 region has 16 residues. This chain's CDR3 is CASSRQFGTTNAEAFF. In DNA, the CDR3 is TGCGCCAGCAGCCGTCAGTTTGGGACAACGAACGCTGAAGCTTTCTTT.

This clonotype showed up many times. This chain links TRBV7-2 with TRBJ1-2; D may be TRBD1 (6 bases). The germline gives CDR1 SGHTA, CDR2 FQGNSA. Trimming removed 5 bases at V and 4 bases at J, with 11 bases between. The CDR3 contains 13 residues. The chain's CDR3 is CASSPGESYGYTF. CDR3 DNA: TGTGCCAGCAGCCCAGGGGAGAGCTATGGCTACACCTTC.

This clonotype came up many times. The rearrangement uses TRBV29-1 and TRBJ2-1; D is unclear. There are 14 residues in the CDR3. V lost 8 bases to trimming and J lost 3 bases, with 17 bases between them. Germline lookup yields CDR1 SQVTM and CDR2 ANQGSEA. CDR3 sequence: CSTGSNTGYNEQFF. The CDR3 coding sequence is TGCAGCACCGGGTCGAACACCGGCTACAATGAGCAGTTCTTC.

This clonotype was recorded at least ten times. The CDR3 spells CASSLTPYNSPLHF. CDR3 nucleotide sequence: TGTGCCAGCAGCTTAACCCCGTATAATTCACCCCTCCACTTT. This sequence joins TRBV7-3 and TRBJ1-6; D is unclear. The germline V gene encodes CDR1 SGHTA and CDR2 FQGTGA. V lost 0 bases, J lost 4 bases, and 4 bases lay in between. The CDR3 is 14 residues long.

This clonotype occurred many times. The chain combines TRBV6-2 or TRBV6-3 with TRBJ1-1; 8 bases are a match to TRBD1. This CDR3 has 15 residues. Trimming at V came to 2 bases and at J to 2 bases, leaving 4 bases not matched to a gene. Germline-derived CDR1 and CDR2 are MNHEY and SVGEGT. CDR3 residues: CASSYATGDNTEAFF. The CDR3 DNA is TGTGCCAGCAGTTACGCGACAGGGGATAACACTGAAGCTTTCTTT.

This clonotype was counted ten times or more. The CDR3 sequence: CASSPPAREETQYF. As DNA, the CDR3 is TGTGCCAGCTCACCACCGGCCCGAGAAGAGACCCAGTACTTC. The rearrangement uses TRBV18 and TRBJ2-5; D is undetermined. Trimming took 0 bases from V and 3 from J, leaving 8 bases between them. Germline lookup yields CDR1 KGHSH and CDR2 LQKENI. This CDR3 comprises 14 residues.

The rearrangement joins TRBV6-1 to TRBJ1-5, with D uncertain. V lost 6 bases and J lost 5, with 14 bases in between. Germline V lookup: CDR1 MNHNS, CDR2 SASEGT. CDR3 length: 14 residues. The CDR3 loop is CASRDYNDDQPQHF. CDR3 coding DNA: TGTGCCAGCAGGGATTACAACGACGATCAGCCCCAGCATTTT.

This chain uses TRBV28 with TRBJ1-4; the D is unclear. Germline CDR1 reads MDHEN; CDR2 reads SYDVKM. The CDR3 sequence is 12 residues long. The V end lost 7 bases, the J end lost 6 bases, and 9 bases lay between the germline ends. This chain's CDR3 is CASKTRDEKLFF. The CDR3 DNA follows: TGTGCCAGCAAAACACGAGATGAAAAACTGTTTTTT.

This clonotype was detected many times. The chain has TRBV5-1 and TRBJ2-7; D might be TRBD1 (5 bases). The CDR3 totals 13 residues. The germline CDR1 and CDR2 sequences are SGHRS and YFSETQ. Trimming took off 1 base at V and 7 bases at J, with 12 bases between the two ends. CDR3 sequence reads: CASSLRQPGEQYF. The CDR3 DNA reads TGCGCCAGCAGCTTGAGACAGCCCGGGGAGCAGTACTTC. Drawing the rest from reference TRBV5-1 and TRBJ2-7, the complete variable domain is KAGVTQTPRYLIKTRGQQVTLSCSPISGHRSVSWYQQTPGQGLQFLFEYFSETQRNKGNFPGRFSGRQFSNSRSEMNVSTLELGDSALYLCASSLRQPGEQYFGPGTRLTVT.

This chain joins TRBV10-3 and TRBJ1-6; D might be TRBD1 (5 bases). V was cut by 3 bases and J by 7 bases, with 10 bases left in between. The CDR3 is 14 amino acids. Germline V gene data show CDR1 as ENHRY and CDR2 as SYGVKD. CDR3 DNA: TGTGCCATCAGTGAAGTTAAGGGGAATTCACCCCTCCACTTT. Its translation: CAISEVKGNSPLHF.

This clonotype has a count of ten or more. V is TRBV7-9 and J is TRBJ1-2, with a tentative D call TRBD1 (6 bases). Germline CDR1 and CDR2: SEHNR and FQNEAQ (reference sequence). The V end lost 1 base, the J end lost 6 bases, and 15 bases lay between the germline ends. This CDR3 is built from 15 residues. The CDR3 is CASSLDGGQGDGYTF. CDR3 DNA sequence: TGTGCCAGCAGCTTAGATGGGGGCCAAGGGGATGGCTACACCTTC.

This clonotype was recorded at least ten times. The CDR3 nucleotides read TGTGCCAGCAGTAGTGGGGCAGGGAGCAATCAGCCCCAGCATTTT. Amino acid sequence: CASSSGAGSNQPQHF. The genes are TRBV7-2 and TRBJ1-5; tentatively, D is TRBD1 (5 bases). CDR1 SGHTA and CDR2 FQGNSA come from the germline V gene. The CDR3 extends over 15 amino acids. Deletions cut 6 bases from V and 1 base from J, with 13 bases between.

This clonotype was counted at least ten times. The chain couples TRBV6-2 or TRBV6-3 to TRBJ2-2; maybe TRBD2 (6 bases). The germline gives CDR1 MNHEY, CDR2 SVGEGT. Trimming removed 6 bases from V and 0 bases from J, with 14 bases in between. The CDR3 consists of 16 residues. The CDR3 loop is CASRKGGLPNTGELFF. CDR3 nucleotides: TGTGCCAGCAGAAAGGGAGGACTCCCGAACACCGGGGAGCTGTTTTTT.

The table lists this clonotype with many counts. This chain uses TRBV29-1 with TRBJ2-2; D is ambiguous. Germline V gene lookup returns CDR1 SQVTM and CDR2 ANQGSEA. Trimming shortened V by 1 base and J by 0 bases, and 9 bases separated the two germline ends. This CDR3 comprises 15 residues. CDR3 in DNA: TGCAGCGTTGAAGGAAAGGATTCGAACACCGGGGAGCTGTTTTTT. Its protein is CSVEGKDSNTGELFF.

This clonotype turned up a few times. The chain recombines TRBV12-3 or TRBV12-4 with TRBJ2-3, with D uncertain. The CDR3 extends over 15 amino acids. V gave up 1 base and J gave up 0 bases, with 8 bases separating them. Here the CDR3 reads CASSLEQTSTDTQYF. The CDR3 DNA follows: TGTGCCAGCAGTTTAGAGCAGACTAGCACAGATACGCAGTATTTT.

The genes are TRBV5-1 and TRBJ1-1; the D is unclear. CDR3 length equals 14 residues. V was shortened by 2 bases and J by 1 base, with 9 bases between the two germline ends. CDR1 and CDR2 (germline): SGHRS, YFSETQ. The CDR3: CASSLHPANTEAFF. Written as DNA, the CDR3 is TGCGCCAGCAGCTTACACCCAGCGAACACTGAAGCTTTCTTT.

This clonotype was recorded at least ten times. V is TRBV6-1 and J is TRBJ2-1; a possible D gene is TRBD1 (5 bases). The CDR3 has 13 residues. CDR1 is MNHNS and CDR2 is SASEGT in the germline V gene. V was pared by 6 bases and J by 3 bases, with 9 bases between. DNA of the CDR3: TGTGCCAGCAGGGCTGACAGCTACAATGAGCAGTTCTTC. This codes for CASRADSYNEQFF.

This clonotype was counted ten times or more. The chain joins TRBV12-3 or TRBV12-4 to TRBJ1-4; D gene unclear. V was pared by 8 bases and J by 6 bases, with 16 bases between. The length of the CDR3 is 14 residues. The CDR3 bases are TGTGCCAGCCGGATCGGTGGGAAGGATGAAAAACTGTTTTTT. This sequence encodes CASRIGGKDEKLFF.

This clonotype was counted ten times or more. The chain has TRBV6-2 or TRBV6-3 and TRBJ2-5; the D gene is possibly TRBD2 (6 bases). Germline V lookup: CDR1 MNHEY, CDR2 SVGEGT. Trimming removed 6 bases at V and 5 bases at J, with 10 bases between. This CDR3 is 12 amino acids long. CDR3 sequence reads: CASRFGGETQYF. Here the CDR3 DNA reads TGTGCCAGCAGGTTCGGGGGTGAGACCCAGTACTTC.

There are many counts of this clonotype. The rearrangement joins TRBV20-1 to TRBJ2-5; 8 bases map to TRBD2. This CDR3 region has 14 residues. From germline, CDR1 is DFQATT and CDR2 SNEGSKA (reference sequence). Trimming took 5 bases from V and 5 from J; bases not matched to a gene: 10. The CDR3 is CSALLAGLGETQYF. CDR3 DNA: TGCAGTGCTCTCTTAGCGGGGCTCGGGGAGACCCAGTACTTC.

This clonotype was counted ten times or more. V and J are TRBV6-1 and TRBJ2-5; TRBD1 matches 7 bases. The CDR3 sequence is 13 residues long. CDR1 and CDR2 from the germline V gene are MNHNS and SASEGT. The V segment lost 6 bases and the J segment 3 bases; nucleotides outside the gene matches: 4. The CDR3 sequence: CASRGDSKETQYF. In nucleotides, the CDR3 is TGTGCCAGCAGAGGGGACAGCAAAGAGACCCAGTACTTC.

Many counts were recorded for this clonotype. A read error may account for a junction end that differs from germline. The chain carries TRBV7-2 and TRBJ1-2; the D is unclear. The CDR3 totals 10 residues. Germline V gene data show CDR1 as SGHTA and CDR2 as FQGNSA. The CDR3 nucleotides read TGTGCCAGCAGCCCCCAGGACGGAATCTTC. Translated: CASSPQDGIF.

This clonotype was recorded at least ten times. This chain connects TRBV28 to TRBJ2-7, with TRBD2 identical over 9 bases. From germline, CDR1 is MDHEN and CDR2 SYDVKM. The V gene end was trimmed by 5 bases and the J gene end by 1 base; junction bases not matched to a gene: 21. There are 20 residues in the CDR3. The CDR3 protein is CASSPPRRRGGLAPSYEQYF. In DNA form, the CDR3 reads TGTGCCAGCAGTCCCCCCCGGCGGCGGGGGGGCCTCGCGCCGTCCTACGAGCAGTACTTC.

This clonotype has a count of ten or more. The V call is TRBV7-2, the J call TRBJ2-2; D possibly corresponds to TRBD2 (6 bases). Germline values: CDR1 SGHTA, CDR2 FQGNSA. V lost 3 bases, J lost 3 bases, and 11 bases lay in between. The CDR3 is 15 residues long. The CDR3 DNA reads as TGTGCCAGCAGCTTGACCGGGACTGACACCGGGGAGCTGTTTTTT. It translates to CASSLTGTDTGELFF.

The V gene is TRBV28, the J gene TRBJ1-1; 9 bases match TRBD1. Per the germline V gene, CDR1 is MDHEN and CDR2 is SYDVKM. V dropped 3 bases and J dropped 1; count of bases not matched to a gene: 6. The CDR3 has 16 residues. In nucleotides, the CDR3 is TGTGCCAGCAGTTTGGTCGGGACAGGGTGGAACACTGAAGCTTTCTTT. Protein: CASSLVGTGWNTEAFF.

This clonotype has a count of ten or more. The chain employs TRBV7-9 and TRBJ1-5; D gene ambiguous. From germline, CDR1 is SEHNR and CDR2 FQNEAQ (reference sequence). The V end was cut by 3 bases, the J end by 3 bases, with 12 bases between. The CDR3 spans 15 residues. CDR3 nucleotides: TGTGCCAGCAGCTTGGACGGACTTGTCAATCAGCCCCAGCATTTT. This translates into CASSLDGLVNQPQHF.